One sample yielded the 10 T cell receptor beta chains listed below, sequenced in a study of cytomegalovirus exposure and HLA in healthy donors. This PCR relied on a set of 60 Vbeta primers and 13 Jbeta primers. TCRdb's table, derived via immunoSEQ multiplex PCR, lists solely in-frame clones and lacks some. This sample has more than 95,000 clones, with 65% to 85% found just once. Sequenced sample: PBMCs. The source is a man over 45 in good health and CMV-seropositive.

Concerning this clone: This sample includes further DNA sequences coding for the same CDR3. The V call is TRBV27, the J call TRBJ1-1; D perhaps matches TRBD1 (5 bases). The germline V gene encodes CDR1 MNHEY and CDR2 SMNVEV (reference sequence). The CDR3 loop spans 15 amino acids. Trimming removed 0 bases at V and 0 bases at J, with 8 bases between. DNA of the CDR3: TGTGCCAGCAGTTTATCCCCAGGGATGAACACTGAAGCTTTCTTT. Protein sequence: CASSLSPGMNTEAFF.

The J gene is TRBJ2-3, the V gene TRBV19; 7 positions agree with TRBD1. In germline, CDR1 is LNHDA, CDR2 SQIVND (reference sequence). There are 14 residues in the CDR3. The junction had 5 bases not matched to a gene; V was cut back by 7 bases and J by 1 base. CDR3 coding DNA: TGTGCCAGTAATACGGACAGGCGCACAGATACGCAGTATTTT. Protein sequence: CASNTDRRTDTQYF.

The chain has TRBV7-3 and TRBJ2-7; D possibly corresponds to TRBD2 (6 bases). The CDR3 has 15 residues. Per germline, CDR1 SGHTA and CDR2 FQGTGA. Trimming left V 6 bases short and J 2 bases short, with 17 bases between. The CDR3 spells CASSLGASETYEQYF. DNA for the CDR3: TGTGCCAGCAGTCTCGGGGCTAGCGAAACCTACGAGCAGTACTTC. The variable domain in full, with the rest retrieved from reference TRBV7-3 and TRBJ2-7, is GAGVSQTPSNKVTEKGKYVELRCDPISGHTALYWYRQSLGQGPEFLIYFQGTGAADDSGLPNDRFFAVRPEGSVSTLKIQRTERGDSAVYLCASSLGASETYEQYFGPGTRLTVT.

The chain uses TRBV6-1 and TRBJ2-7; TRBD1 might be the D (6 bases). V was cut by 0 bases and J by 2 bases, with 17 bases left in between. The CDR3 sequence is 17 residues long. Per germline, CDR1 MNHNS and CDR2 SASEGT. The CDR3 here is CASSEAYRTAHPYEQYF. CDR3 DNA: TGTGCCAGCAGTGAAGCTTACCGGACAGCCCACCCCTACGAGCAGTACTTC.

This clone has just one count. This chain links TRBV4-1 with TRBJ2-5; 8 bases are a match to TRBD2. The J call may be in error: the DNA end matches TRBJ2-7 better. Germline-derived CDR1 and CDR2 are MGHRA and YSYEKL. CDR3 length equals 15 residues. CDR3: CASSQAGGLTYEQYF. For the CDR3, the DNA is TGCGCCAGCAGCCAAGCGGGGGGGCTTACCTACGAGCAGTACTTC.

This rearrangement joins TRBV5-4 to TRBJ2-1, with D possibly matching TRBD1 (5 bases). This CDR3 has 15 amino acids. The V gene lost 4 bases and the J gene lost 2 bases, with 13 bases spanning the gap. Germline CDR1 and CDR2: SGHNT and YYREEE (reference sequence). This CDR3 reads CASSPTGGAYNEQFF. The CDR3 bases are TGTGCCAGCAGCCCAACAGGTGGGGCCTACAATGAGCAGTTCTTC.

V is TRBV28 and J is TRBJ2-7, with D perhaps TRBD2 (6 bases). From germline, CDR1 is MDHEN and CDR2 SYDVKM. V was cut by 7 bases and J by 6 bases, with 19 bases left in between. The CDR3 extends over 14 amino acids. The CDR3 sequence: CASTRGARAGEQYF. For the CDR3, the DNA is TGTGCCAGCACCCGGGGAGCGCGAGCGGGCGAGCAGTACTTC.

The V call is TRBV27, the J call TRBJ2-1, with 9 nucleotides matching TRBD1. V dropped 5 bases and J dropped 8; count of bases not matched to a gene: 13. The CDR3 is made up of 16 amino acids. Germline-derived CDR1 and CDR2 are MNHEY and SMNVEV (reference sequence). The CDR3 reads CASSTTRDRVLYEQFF. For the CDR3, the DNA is TGTGCCAGCAGTACGACACGGGACAGGGTGTTGTATGAGCAGTTCTTC.

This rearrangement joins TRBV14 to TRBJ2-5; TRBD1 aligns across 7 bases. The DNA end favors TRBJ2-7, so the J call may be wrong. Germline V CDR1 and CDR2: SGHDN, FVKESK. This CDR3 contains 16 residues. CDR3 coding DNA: TGTGCCAGCAGCCAAGAACAGGGGCCCGGGTCCTACGAGCAGTACTTC. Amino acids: CASSQEQGPGSYEQYF.

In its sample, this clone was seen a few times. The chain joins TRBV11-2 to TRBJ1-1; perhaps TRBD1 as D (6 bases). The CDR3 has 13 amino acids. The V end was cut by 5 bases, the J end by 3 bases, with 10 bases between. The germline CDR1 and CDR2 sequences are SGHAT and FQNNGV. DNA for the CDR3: TGTGCCAGCAGCGTACAGGGTGACACTGAAGCTTTCTTT. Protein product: CASSVQGDTEAFF.